This T cell receptor beta chain was captured by sequencing in a study of memory CD8 T cells in hepatitis C reinfection. Study as a whole: Samples at peak reinfection came 3 to 8 weeks post-detection. General study points: With 5 or 6 donors, public clonotype conclusions could not be definitive.

Deletions cut 2 bases from V and 0 bases from J, with 12 bases between. This CDR3 region has 16 residues. The germline gives CDR1 MNHGY, CDR2 SVAAGI. Time point described: peak reinfection, 3 to 8 weeks after reinfection detection. Sorted cells were sequenced directly ex vivo without any in vitro expansion. At all three reinfection time points, viable CD3+ CD8+ CD45RO- cells from a couple of donors served as controls. Points on this clone: As yet, its antigen is unknown.

Assay used: immunoSEQ multiplex PCR; TCRdb lists only in-frame clones, some missing. The table lists tens of thousands of clones, 88% of them singletons, with around 1.2% in the top ten. V and J are TRBV6-9 and TRBJ2-3; D might be TRBD2 (5 bases). The receptor was isolated from a man between 18 and 35 years old with hepatitis C virus infection. Sequenced: naive CD8+ T cells sorted from blood. The CDR3 bases are TGTGCCAGCAGTTATAGCGGCCACAATAGCACAGATACGCAGTATTTT. The encoded protein is CASSYSGHNSTDTQYF.